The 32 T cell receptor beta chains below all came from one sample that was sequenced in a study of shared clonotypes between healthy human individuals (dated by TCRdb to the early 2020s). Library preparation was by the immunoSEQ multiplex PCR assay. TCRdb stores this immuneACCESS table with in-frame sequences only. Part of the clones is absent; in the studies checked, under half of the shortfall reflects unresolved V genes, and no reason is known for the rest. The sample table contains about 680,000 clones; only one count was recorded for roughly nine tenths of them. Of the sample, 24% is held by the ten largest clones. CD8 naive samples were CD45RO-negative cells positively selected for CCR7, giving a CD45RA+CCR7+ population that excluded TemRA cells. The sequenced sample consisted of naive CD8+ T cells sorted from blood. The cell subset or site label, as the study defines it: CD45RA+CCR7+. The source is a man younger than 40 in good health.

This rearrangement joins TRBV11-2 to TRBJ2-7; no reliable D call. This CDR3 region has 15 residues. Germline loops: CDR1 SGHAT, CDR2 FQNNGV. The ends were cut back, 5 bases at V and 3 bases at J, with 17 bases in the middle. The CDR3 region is CASSPLGQNGYEQYF. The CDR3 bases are TGTGCCAGCAGCCCCCTAGGGCAAAACGGCTACGAGCAGTACTTC. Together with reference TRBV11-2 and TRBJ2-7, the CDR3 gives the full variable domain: EAGVAQSPRYKIIEKRQSVAFWCNPISGHATLYWYQQILGQGPKLLIQFQNNGVVDDSQLPKDRFSAERLKGVDSTLKIQPAKLEDSAVYLCASSPLGQNGYEQYFGPGTRLTVT.

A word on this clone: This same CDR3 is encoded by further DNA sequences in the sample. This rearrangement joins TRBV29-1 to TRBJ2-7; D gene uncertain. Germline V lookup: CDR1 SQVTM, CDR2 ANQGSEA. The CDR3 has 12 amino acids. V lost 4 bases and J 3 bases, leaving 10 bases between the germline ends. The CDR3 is CSVAGQNYEQYF. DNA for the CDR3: TGCAGCGTTGCTGGCCAGAACTACGAGCAGTACTTC.

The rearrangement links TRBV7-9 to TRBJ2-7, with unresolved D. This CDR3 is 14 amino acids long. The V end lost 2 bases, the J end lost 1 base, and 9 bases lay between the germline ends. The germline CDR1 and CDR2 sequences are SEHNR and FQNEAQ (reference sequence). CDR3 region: CASSLIAGSYEQYF. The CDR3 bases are TGTGCCAGCAGCTTAATAGCAGGATCCTACGAGCAGTACTTC.

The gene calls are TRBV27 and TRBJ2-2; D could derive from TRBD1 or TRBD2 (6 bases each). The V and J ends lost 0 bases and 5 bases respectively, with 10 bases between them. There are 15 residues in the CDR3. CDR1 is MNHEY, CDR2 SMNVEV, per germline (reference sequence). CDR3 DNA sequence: TGTGCCAGCAGTTTATCGGGGGGCAGGACCGGGGAGCTGTTTTTT. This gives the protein CASSLSGGRTGELFF.

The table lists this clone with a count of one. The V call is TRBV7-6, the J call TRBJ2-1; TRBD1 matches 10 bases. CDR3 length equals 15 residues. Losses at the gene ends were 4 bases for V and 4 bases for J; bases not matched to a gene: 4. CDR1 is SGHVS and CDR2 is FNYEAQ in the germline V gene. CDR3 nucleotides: TGTGCCAGCAGCTCAAAGGGACAGGGGTACAATGAGCAGTTCTTC. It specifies CASSSKGQGYNEQFF.

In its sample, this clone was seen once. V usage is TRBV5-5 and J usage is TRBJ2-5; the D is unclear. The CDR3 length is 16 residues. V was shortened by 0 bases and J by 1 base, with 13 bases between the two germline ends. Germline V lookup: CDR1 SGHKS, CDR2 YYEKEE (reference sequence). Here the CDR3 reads CASSLGTWAVQETQYF. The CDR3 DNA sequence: TGTGCCAGCAGCTTGGGGACCTGGGCCGTCCAAGAGACCCAGTACTTC. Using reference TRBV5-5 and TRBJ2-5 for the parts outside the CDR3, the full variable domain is DAGVTQSPTHLIKTRGQQVTLRCSPISGHKSVSWYQQVLGQGPQFIFQYYEKEERGRGNFPDRFSARQFPNYSSELNVNALLLGDSALYLCASSLGTWAVQETQYFGPGTRLLVL.

The DNA of the CDR3 is TGTGCCAGCTCGTCGGGAGGTTCGTACGAGCAGTACTTC. This encodes CASSSGGSYEQYF. The chain recombines TRBV18 with TRBJ2-7; 7 bases match TRBD2. The V gene's germline CDR1 is KGHSH and CDR2 LQKENI. This CDR3 is built from 13 residues. V lost 6 bases to trimming and J lost 4 bases; unmatched junction nucleotides: 6.

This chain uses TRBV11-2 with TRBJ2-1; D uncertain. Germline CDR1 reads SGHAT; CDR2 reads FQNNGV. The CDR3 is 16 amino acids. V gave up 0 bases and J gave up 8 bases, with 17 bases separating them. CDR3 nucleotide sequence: TGTGCCAGCAGCTTAGATCTCTCAGAGCCCTCGGATGAGCAGTTCTTC. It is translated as CASSLDLSEPSDEQFF.

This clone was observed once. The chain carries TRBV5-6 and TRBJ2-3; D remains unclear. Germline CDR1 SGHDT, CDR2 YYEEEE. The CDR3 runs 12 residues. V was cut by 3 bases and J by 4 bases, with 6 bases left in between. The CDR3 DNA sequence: TGTGCCAGCAGCTCAGACCCAGATACGCAGTATTTT. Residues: CASSSDPDTQYF.

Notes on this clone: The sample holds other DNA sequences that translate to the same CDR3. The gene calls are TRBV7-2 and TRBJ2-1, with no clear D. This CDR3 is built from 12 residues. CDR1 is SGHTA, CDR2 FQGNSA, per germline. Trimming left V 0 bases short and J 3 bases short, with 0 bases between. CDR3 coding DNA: TGTGCCAGCAGCTTAGCCTACAATGAGCAGTTCTTC. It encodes CASSLAYNEQFF. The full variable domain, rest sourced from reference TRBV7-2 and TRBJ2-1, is GAGVSQSPSNKVTEKGKDVELRCDPISGHTALYWYRQSLGQGLEFLIYFQGNSAPDKSGLPSDRFSAERTGGSVSTLTIQRTQQEDSAVYLCASSLAYNEQFFGPGTRLTVL.

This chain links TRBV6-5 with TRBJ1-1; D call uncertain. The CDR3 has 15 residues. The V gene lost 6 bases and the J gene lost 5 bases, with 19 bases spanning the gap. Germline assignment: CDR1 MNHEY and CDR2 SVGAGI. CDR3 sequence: CASRTPWAEWTEAFF. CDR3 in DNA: TGTGCCAGCAGGACCCCCTGGGCGGAGTGGACTGAAGCTTTCTTT.

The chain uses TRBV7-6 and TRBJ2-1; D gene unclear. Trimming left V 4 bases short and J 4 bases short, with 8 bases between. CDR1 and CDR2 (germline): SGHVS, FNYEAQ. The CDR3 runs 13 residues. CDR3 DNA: TGTGCCAGCAGCTCCATGGGGTACAATGAGCAGTTCTTC. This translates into CASSSMGYNEQFF.

CDR3 nucleotides: TGCGCCAGCAGCTGGACTAGCGGTTCGGCCTCCTACGAGCAGTACTTC. It encodes CASSWTSGSASYEQYF. The V call is TRBV4-1, the J call TRBJ2-7, with 10 positions matching TRBD2. After removal of 5 bases from V and 0 bases from J, the junction contained 7 bases not matched to a gene. This CDR3 contains 16 residues. Germline assignment: CDR1 MGHRA and CDR2 YSYEKL.

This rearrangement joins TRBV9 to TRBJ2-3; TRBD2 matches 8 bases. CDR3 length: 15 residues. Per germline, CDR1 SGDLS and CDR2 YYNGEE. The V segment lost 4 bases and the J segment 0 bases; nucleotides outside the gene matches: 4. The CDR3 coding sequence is TGTGCCAGCAGCCTCGGACTAGCTAGCACAGATACGCAGTATTTT. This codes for CASSLGLASTDTQYF.

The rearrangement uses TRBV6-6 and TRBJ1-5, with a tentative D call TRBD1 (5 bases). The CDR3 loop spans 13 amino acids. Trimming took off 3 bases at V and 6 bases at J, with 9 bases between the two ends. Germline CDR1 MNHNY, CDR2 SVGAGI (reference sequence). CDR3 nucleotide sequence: TGTGCCAGCAGTTATCAGGGTTTTCAGCCCCAGCATTTT. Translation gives CASSYQGFQPQHF.

CDR3 sequence (DNA): TGCGCCAGCGTTGCGGTGAACACCGGGGAGCTGTTTTTT. This sequence encodes CASVAVNTGELFF. The rearrangement links TRBV5-1 to TRBJ2-2; D remains ambiguous. CDR3 length equals 13 residues. V was cut by 7 bases and J by 1 base, with 8 bases left in between. Germline V CDR1 and CDR2: SGHRS, YFSETQ.

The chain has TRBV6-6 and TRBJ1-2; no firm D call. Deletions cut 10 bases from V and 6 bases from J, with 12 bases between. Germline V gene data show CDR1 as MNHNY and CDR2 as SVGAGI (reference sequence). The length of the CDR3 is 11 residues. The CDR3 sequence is CATIWGNGYTF. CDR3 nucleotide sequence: TGTGCCACCATTTGGGGAAATGGCTACACCTTC.

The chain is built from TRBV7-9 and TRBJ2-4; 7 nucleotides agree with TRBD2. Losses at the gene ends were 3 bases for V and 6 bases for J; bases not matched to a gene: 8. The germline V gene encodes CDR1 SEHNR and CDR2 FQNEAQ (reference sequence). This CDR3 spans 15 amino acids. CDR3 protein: CASSFRSGTINIQYF. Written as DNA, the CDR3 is TGTGCCAGCAGCTTTCGCTCCGGGACTATAAACATTCAGTACTTC.

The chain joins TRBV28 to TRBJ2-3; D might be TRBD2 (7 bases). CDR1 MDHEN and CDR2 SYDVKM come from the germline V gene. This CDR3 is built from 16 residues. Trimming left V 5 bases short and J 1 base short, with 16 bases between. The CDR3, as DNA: TGTGCCAGCAGTCGCCCGGGGGGCGGGCGCACAGATACGCAGTATTTT. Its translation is CASSRPGGGRTDTQYF. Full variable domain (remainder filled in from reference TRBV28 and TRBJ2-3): DVKVTQSSRYLVKRTGEKVFLECVQDMDHENMFWYRQDPGLGLRLIYFSYDVKMKEKGDIPEGYSVSREKKERFSLILESASTNQTSMYLCASSRPGGGRTDTQYFGPGTRLTVL.

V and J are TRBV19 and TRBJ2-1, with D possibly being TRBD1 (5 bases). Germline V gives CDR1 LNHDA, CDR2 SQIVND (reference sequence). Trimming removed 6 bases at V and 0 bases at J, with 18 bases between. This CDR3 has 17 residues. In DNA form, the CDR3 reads TGTGCCAGTAGAACGACAGCGAACCCAAGCTCCTACAATGAGCAGTTCTTC. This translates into CASRTTANPSSYNEQFF. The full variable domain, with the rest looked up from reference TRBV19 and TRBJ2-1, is DGGITQSPKYLFRKEGQNVTLSCEQNLNHDAMYWYRQDPGQGLRLIYYSQIVNDFQKGDIAEGYSVSREKKESFPLTVTSAQKNPTAFYLCASRTTANPSSYNEQFFGPGTRLTVL.

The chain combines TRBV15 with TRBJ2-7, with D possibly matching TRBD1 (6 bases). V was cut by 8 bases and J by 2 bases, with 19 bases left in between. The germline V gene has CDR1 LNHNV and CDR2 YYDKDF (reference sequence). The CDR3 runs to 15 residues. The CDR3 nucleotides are TGTGCCACCGGACCGACAGGAACCTCACCCTACGAGCAGTACTTC. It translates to CATGPTGTSPYEQYF.

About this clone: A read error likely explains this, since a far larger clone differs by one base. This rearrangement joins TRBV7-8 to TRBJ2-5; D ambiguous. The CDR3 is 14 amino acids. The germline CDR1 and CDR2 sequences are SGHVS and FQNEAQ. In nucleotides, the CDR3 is TGTGCCAACAGCTTACTGACAAGCACGGAGACCCAGTACTTC. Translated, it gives CANSLLTSTETQYF.

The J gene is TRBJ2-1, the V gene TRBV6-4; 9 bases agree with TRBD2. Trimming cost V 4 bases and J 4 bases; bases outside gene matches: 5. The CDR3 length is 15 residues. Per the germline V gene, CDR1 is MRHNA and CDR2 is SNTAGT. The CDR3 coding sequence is TGTGCCAGCAGTGGGGTAGCGGGAGAGTACAATGAGCAGTTCTTC. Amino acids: CASSGVAGEYNEQFF.

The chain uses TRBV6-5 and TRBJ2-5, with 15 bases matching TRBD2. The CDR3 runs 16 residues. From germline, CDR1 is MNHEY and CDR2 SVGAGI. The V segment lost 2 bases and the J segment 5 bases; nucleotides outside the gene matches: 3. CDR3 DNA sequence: TGTGCCAGCAGTTACAGCGGGACTAGCGGGAGGGAGACCCAGTACTTC. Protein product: CASSYSGTSGRETQYF.

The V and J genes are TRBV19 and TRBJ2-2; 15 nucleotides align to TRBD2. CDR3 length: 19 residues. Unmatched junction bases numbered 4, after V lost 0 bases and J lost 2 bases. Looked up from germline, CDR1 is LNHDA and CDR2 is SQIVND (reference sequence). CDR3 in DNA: TGTGCCAGTAGTATAGAGAGGACTAGCGGGAGGGCTAACACCGGGGAGCTGTTTTTT. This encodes CASSIERTSGRANTGELFF.

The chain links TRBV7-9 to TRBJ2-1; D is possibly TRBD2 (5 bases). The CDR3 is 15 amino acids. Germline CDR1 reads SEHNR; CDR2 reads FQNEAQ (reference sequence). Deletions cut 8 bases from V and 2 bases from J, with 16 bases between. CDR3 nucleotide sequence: TGTGCCAGCCCCCCCCCGGGAAGCCCCTACAATGAGCAGTTCTTC. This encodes CASPPPGSPYNEQFF.

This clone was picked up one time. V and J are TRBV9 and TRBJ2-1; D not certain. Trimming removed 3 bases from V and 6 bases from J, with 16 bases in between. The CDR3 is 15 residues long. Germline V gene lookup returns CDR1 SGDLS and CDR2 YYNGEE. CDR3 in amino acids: CASSESDGNRNEQFF. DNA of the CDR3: TGTGCCAGCAGCGAATCCGACGGTAATCGCAATGAGCAGTTCTTC.

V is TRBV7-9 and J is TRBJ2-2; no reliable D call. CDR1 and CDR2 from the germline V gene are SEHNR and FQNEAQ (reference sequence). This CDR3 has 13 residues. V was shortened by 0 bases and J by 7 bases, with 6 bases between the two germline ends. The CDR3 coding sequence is TGTGCCAGCAGCTTAGCGGATGTCGGGGAGCTGTTTTTT. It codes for CASSLADVGELFF.

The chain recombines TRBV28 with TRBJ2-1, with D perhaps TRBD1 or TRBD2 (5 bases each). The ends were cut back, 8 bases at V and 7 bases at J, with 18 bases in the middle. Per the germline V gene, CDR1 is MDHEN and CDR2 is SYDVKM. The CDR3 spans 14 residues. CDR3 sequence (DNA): TGTGCCAGCGGGACGGCGCCGATGGGGAATGAGCAGTTCTTC. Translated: CASGTAPMGNEQFF.

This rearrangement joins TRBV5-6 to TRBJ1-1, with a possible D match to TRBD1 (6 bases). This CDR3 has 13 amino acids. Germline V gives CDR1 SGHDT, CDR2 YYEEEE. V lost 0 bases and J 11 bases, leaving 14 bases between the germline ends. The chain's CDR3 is CASSLGGGPRAFF. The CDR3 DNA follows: TGTGCCAGCAGCTTGGGTGGGGGGCCACGGGCTTTCTTT.

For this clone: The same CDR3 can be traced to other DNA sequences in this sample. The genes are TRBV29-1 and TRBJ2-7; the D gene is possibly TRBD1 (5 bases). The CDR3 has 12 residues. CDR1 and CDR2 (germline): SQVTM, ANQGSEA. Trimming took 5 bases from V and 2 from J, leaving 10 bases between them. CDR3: CSVRQGAYEQYF. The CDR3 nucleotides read TGCAGCGTTCGCCAGGGCGCCTACGAGCAGTACTTC.

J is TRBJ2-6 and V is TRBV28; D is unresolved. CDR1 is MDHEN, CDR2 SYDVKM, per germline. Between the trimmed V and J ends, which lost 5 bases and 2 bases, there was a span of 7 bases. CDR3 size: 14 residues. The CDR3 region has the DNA TGTGCCAGCAGTCGGGCAGCTGGGGCCAACGTCCTGACTTTC. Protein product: CASSRAAGANVLTF.